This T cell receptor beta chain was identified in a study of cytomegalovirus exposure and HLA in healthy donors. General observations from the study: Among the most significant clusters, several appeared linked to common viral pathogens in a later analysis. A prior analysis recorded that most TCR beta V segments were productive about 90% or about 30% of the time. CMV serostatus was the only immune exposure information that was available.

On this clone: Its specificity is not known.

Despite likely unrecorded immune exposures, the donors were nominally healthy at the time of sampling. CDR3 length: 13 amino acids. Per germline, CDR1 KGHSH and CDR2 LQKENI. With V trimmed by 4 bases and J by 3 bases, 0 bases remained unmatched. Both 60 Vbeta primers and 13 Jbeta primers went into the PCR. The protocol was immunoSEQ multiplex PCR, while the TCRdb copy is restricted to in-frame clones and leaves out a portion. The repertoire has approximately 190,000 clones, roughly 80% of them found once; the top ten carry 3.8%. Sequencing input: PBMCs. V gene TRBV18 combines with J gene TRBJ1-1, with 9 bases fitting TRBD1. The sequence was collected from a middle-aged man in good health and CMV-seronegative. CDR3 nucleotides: TGTGCCAGCTCACGGACAGGGGACACTGAAGCTTTCTTT. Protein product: CASSRTGDTEAFF.